This T cell receptor (beta chain) appears in the sequencing data of a study of blood T cell repertoires in COVID-19. The wider study: The study drew acute and convalescent COVID-19 samples from the United States, Italy and Spain. T cells, B-cell-depleted T cells, or PBMCs supplied cDNA or gDNA.

This CDR3 region has 19 residues. V lost 5 bases to trimming and J lost 0 bases; unmatched junction nucleotides: 13. Germline V lookup: CDR1 SEHNR, CDR2 FQNEAQ (reference sequence). In the original analysis: For nucleated cells, counts were estimated from reference gene primer amplification. Profiling relied on immunoSEQ multiplex PCR, and the TCRdb table lists in-frame clones only, not all of them. Clone size and the V and J calls come from that table; the DNA yielded D and trimming. The data hold about 130,000 clones, with over 80% observed a single time. The receptor was derived from a man aged 60 to 69 with acute or convalescent COVID-19. The rearrangement uses TRBV7-9 and TRBJ1-4; 9 bases match TRBD1. Sequencing was performed on peripheral blood. The CDR3 DNA sequence: TGTGCCAGCAGCAAGAGGGCCGGGACAGGGCTTACAACTAATGAAAAACTGTTTTTT. This codes for CASSKRAGTGLTTNEKLFF.